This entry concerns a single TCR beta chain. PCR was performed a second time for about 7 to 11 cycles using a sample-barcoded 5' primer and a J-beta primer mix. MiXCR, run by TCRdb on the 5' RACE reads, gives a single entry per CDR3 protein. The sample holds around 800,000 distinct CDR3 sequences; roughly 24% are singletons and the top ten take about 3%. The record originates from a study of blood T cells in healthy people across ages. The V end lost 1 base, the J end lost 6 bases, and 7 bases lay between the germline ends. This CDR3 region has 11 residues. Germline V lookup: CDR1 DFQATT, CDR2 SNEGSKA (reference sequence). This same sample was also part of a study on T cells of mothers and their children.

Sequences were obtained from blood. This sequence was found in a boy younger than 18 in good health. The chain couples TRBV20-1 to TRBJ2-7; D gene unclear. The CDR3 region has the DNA TGCAGTGCTAGAGGTGGGGTCGAGCAGTACTTC. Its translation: CSARGGVEQYF.